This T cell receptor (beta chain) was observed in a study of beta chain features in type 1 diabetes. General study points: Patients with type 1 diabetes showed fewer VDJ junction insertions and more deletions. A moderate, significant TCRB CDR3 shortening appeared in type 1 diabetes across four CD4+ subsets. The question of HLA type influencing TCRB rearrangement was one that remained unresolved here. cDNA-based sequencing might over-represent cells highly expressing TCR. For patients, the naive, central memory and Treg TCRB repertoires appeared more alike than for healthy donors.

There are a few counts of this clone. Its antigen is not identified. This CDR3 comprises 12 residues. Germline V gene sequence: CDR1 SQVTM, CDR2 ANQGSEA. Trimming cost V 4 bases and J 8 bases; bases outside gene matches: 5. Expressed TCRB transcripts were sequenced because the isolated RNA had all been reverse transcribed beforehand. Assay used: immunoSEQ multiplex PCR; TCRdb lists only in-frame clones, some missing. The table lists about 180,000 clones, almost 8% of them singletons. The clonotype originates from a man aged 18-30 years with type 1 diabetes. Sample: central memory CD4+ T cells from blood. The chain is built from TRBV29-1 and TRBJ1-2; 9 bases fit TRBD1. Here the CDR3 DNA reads TGCAGCGTTGCACAGGGGGCGAGAGGCTACACCTTC. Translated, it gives CSVAQGARGYTF.